Each of the 20 T cell receptor beta chains below was sequenced from the same sample in a study of T cell responses to AZD1222 COVID-19 vaccine. Profiling relied on immunoSEQ multiplex PCR, and the TCRdb table lists in-frame clones only, not all of them. The repertoire consists of roughly 40,000 clones, with over 60% occurring once and the leading ten covering about 3.6%. This sample comprised peripheral blood, obtained on day 0 of AZD1222 vaccination. The receptors derive from an adult in good health.

The DNA of the CDR3 is TGTGCCAGCAGTGAGATAGATTATGGCTACACCTTC. Encoded protein: CASSEIDYGYTF. The chain carries TRBV6-1 and TRBJ1-2; D call uncertain. The CDR3 is 12 amino acids. Trimming cost V 3 bases and J 5 bases, with 7 bases left between them. Germline assignment: CDR1 MNHNS and CDR2 SASEGT.

The V and J genes are TRBV21-1 and TRBJ2-6; TRBD2, the table's D call, lacks a check against the DNA. TRBV21-1 represents a pseudogene. The CDR3 contains 12 residues. This chain's CDR3 is CAIRSGANVLTF. CDR3 coding DNA: TGTGCCATCCGGTCTGGGGCCAACGTCCTGACTTTC.

V is TRBV28 and J is TRBJ2-2; D may correspond to TRBD1 or TRBD2 (5 bases each). The CDR3 length is 15 residues. The V end lost 5 bases, the J end lost 2 bases, and 12 bases lay between the germline ends. Per germline, CDR1 MDHEN and CDR2 SYDVKM. DNA of the CDR3: TGTGCCAGCAGTCCGGGGACGGGTAACACCGGGGAGCTGTTTTTT. It specifies CASSPGTGNTGELFF.

The chain links TRBV7-9 to TRBJ2-5; 7 nucleotides line up with TRBD2. CDR1 and CDR2 (germline): SEHNR, FQNEAQ (reference sequence). CDR3 length: 13 amino acids. The V and J ends lost 2 bases and 5 bases, in that order; junction bases with no gene match: 2. The CDR3 nucleotides are TGTGCCAGCAGCTTAACCGGGGGGGAGACCCAGTACTTC. Protein: CASSLTGGETQYF.

The chain recombines TRBV18 with TRBJ2-7; 9 bases map to TRBD1. Trimming took 5 bases from V and 6 from J; bases not matched to a gene: 11. Germline values: CDR1 KGHSH, CDR2 LQKENI. This CDR3 spans 15 amino acids. The CDR3 region is CASSSSTGGGGEQYF. Written as DNA, the CDR3 is TGTGCCAGCTCAAGCAGTACAGGGGGCGGAGGCGAGCAGTACTTC.

This clone came up once. V and J are TRBV28 and TRBJ2-3; D unresolved. The CDR3 totals 14 residues. Germline lookup yields CDR1 MDHEN and CDR2 SYDVKM. Trimming cost V 5 bases and J 6 bases, with 15 bases left between them. This CDR3 is CASSEMPVSDTQYF. As DNA, the CDR3 is TGTGCCAGCAGTGAGATGCCTGTATCCGATACGCAGTATTTT.

The chain is built from TRBV30 and TRBJ1-3, with D perhaps TRBD1 (6 bases). Germline assignment: CDR1 GTSNPN and CDR2 SVGIG (reference sequence). V was cut by 1 base and J by 0 bases, with 10 bases left in between. The length of the CDR3 is 15 residues. The CDR3 DNA reads as TGTGCCTGGAGTGGCCAGGGGTACTCTGGAAACACCATATATTTT. Residues: CAWSGQGYSGNTIYF. The complete variable domain, with remaining parts taken from reference TRBV30 and TRBJ1-3, reads SQTIHQWPATLVQPVGSPLSLECTVEGTSNPNLYWYRQAAGRGLQLLFYSVGIGQISSEVPQNLSASRPQDRQFILSSKKLLLSDSGFYLCAWSGQGYSGNTIYFGEGSWLTVV.

This CDR3 is CASSVAGDGYGYTF. The CDR3 DNA reads as TGTGCCAGCAGCGTAGCCGGGGATGGCTATGGCTACACCTTC. The V call is TRBV9, the J call TRBJ1-2; no clear D. This CDR3 is built from 14 residues. The germline V and J ends were trimmed by 0 bases and 4 bases, with 10 bases remaining between them. Germline lookup yields CDR1 SGDLS and CDR2 YYNGEE.

V and J are TRBV10-3 and TRBJ1-3; D is unclear. Trimming shortened V by 10 bases and J by 4 bases, and 11 bases separated the two germline ends. This CDR3 is built from 12 residues. Germline V gene sequence: CDR1 ENHRY, CDR2 SYGVKD. DNA of the CDR3: TGTGCCACCGGACTGGACGGAAACACCATATATTTT. Protein product: CATGLDGNTIYF.

This clone showed up just a few times. The J gene is TRBJ2-5, the V gene TRBV7-2; tentatively, D is TRBD2 (6 bases). Deletions cut 6 bases from V and 5 bases from J, with 16 bases between. CDR1 is SGHTA, CDR2 FQGNSA, per germline. The CDR3 totals 14 residues. This CDR3 reads CASRARLEGETQYF. CDR3 nucleotides: TGTGCCAGCAGGGCTCGCCTGGAGGGCGAGACCCAGTACTTC.

J is TRBJ1-6 and V is TRBV5-4; no definite D call. V gave up 0 bases and J gave up 3 bases, with 13 bases separating them. There are 17 residues in the CDR3. CDR1 and CDR2 (germline): SGHNT, YYREEE (reference sequence). CDR3 loop: CASSLGGSGFYNSPLHF. CDR3 nucleotide sequence: TGTGCCAGCAGCTTGGGGGGATCGGGATTCTATAATTCACCCCTCCACTTT.

This sequence joins TRBV19 and TRBJ1-5; TRBD1 is a possible D gene (6 bases). Trimming shortened V by 9 bases and J by 2 bases, and 14 bases separated the two germline ends. Per germline, CDR1 LNHDA and CDR2 SQIVND (reference sequence). The CDR3 has 14 amino acids. CDR3 in DNA: TGTGCCAGCCAGGGGAGGAACGGCAATCAGCCCCAGCATTTT. Translated: CASQGRNGNQPQHF.

V gene TRBV2 combines with J gene TRBJ1-1, with TRBD1 as a possible D gene (5 bases). The germline V gene has CDR1 SNHLY and CDR2 FYNNEI. The CDR3 runs 11 residues. Trimming stripped 6 bases from V and 7 bases from J, with 9 bases between. For the CDR3, the DNA is TGTGCCAGCAGGGGGGGGATTGAAGCTTTCTTT. Protein product: CASRGGIEAFF.

This clone was observed a few times. V and J are TRBV7-9 and TRBJ2-3; TRBD2 is a possible D gene (5 bases). V lost 5 bases to trimming and J lost 2 bases, with 11 bases between them. CDR1 and CDR2 (germline): SEHNR, FQNEAQ (reference sequence). CDR3 length: 14 amino acids. CDR3 sequence: CASSAEGLTDTQYF. Here the CDR3 DNA reads TGTGCCAGCAGCGCTGAGGGCCTCACAGATACGCAGTATTTT.

This clone is judged medium-sized. This chain connects TRBV28 to TRBJ2-7; the D call may be TRBD1 or TRBD2 (6 bases each). Germline V lookup: CDR1 MDHEN, CDR2 SYDVKM. The CDR3 totals 14 residues. Trimming stripped 3 bases from V and 2 bases from J, with 11 bases between. CDR3 DNA sequence: TGTGCCAGCAGTTTTTACAGGGAGGCCTACGAGCAGTACTTC. It encodes CASSFYREAYEQYF.

This clone appeared once. This sequence joins TRBV19 and TRBJ2-1; 10 positions match TRBD2. This CDR3 region has 13 residues. Germline CDR1 is LNHDA and CDR2 is SQIVND (reference sequence). The V and J ends lost 7 bases and 5 bases, in that order; junction bases with no gene match: 2. CDR3 sequence: CASTGLADNEQFF. CDR3 DNA: TGTGCCAGTACCGGACTAGCGGACAATGAGCAGTTCTTC.

This sequence joins TRBV5-1 and TRBJ1-2, with 10 bases lining up with TRBD1. The CDR3 extends over 14 amino acids. CDR1 is SGHRS and CDR2 is YFSETQ in the germline V gene. V gave up 0 bases and J gave up 6 bases; unmatched junction bases: 2. The CDR3 DNA reads TGCGCCAGCAGCTTGGGGACAGGGGGGAATGGCTACACCTTC. This gives the protein CASSLGTGGNGYTF. The whole variable domain, filled in from reference TRBV5-1 and TRBJ1-2, reads KAGVTQTPRYLIKTRGQQVTLSCSPISGHRSVSWYQQTPGQGLQFLFEYFSETQRNKGNFPGRFSGRQFSNSRSEMNVSTLELGDSALYLCASSLGTGGNGYTFGSGTRLTVV.

This chain joins TRBV29-1 and TRBJ2-5; 8 nucleotides match TRBD1. The germline V gene encodes CDR1 SQVTM and CDR2 ANQGSEA. CDR3 length equals 15 residues. J lost 1 base, V lost 4 bases, and 8 bases had no gene match. The CDR3 region is CSVGEQGVGQETQYF. The CDR3 DNA is TGCAGCGTTGGGGAACAGGGGGTAGGCCAAGAGACCCAGTACTTC.

The chain couples TRBV4-2 to TRBJ1-5; 7 positions agree with TRBD1. CDR3 size: 15 residues. CDR1 is LGHNA and CDR2 is YNFKEQ in the germline V gene. Trimming took 4 bases from V and 7 from J; bases not matched to a gene: 10. The CDR3 DNA is TGTGCCAGCAGCCCCCAGACAGGGATCGGGCAGCCCCAGCATTTT. Translating gives CASSPQTGIGQPQHF.

The chain links TRBV6-1 to TRBJ1-2; tentative D call: TRBD1 (6 bases). Germline values: CDR1 MNHNS, CDR2 SASEGT. V shed 2 bases and J shed 9 bases, with 13 bases lying between them. CDR3 length: 13 residues. The CDR3: CASSENRANSYTF. Here the CDR3 DNA reads TGTGCCAGCAGTGAAAACAGGGCGAACAGCTACACCTTC.